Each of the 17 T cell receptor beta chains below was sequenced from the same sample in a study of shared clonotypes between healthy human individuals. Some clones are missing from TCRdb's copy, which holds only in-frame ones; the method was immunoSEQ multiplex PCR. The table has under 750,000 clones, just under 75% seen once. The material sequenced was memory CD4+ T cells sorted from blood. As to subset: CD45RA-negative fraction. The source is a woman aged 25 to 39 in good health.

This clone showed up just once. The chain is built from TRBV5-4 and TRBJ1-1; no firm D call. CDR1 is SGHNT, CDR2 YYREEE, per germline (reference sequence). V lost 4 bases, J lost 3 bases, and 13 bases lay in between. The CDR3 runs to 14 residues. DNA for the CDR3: TGTGCCAGCAGCCGATTAACAGCTTACACTGAAGCTTTCTTT. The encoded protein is CASSRLTAYTEAFF.

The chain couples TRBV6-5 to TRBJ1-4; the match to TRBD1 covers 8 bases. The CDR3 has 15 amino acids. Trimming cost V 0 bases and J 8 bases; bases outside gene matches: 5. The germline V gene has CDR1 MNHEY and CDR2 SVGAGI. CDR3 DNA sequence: TGTGCCAGCAGTTACTCGAACAGGGGGGGCGAAAAACTGTTTTTT. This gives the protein CASSYSNRGGEKLFF.

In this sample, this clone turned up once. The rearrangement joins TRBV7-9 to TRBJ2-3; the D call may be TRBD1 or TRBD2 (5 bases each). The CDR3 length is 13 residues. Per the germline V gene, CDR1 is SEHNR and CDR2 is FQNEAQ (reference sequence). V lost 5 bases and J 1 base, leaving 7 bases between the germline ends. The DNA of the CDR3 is TGTGCCAGCAGCCTGGGACGCACAGATACGCAGTATTTT. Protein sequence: CASSLGRTDTQYF.

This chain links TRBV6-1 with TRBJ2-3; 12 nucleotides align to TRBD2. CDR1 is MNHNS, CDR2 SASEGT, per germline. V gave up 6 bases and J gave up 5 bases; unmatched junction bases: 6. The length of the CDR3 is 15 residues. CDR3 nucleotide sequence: TGTGCCAGCAGGCCGGGGGGACTAGCGGGAGATACGCAGTATTTT. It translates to CASRPGGLAGDTQYF.

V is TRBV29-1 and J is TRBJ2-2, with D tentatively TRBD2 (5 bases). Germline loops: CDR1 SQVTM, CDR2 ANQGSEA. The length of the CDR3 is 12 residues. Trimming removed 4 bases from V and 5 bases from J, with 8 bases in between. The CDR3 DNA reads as TGCAGCGTTGGGACTGGGACCGGGGAGCTGTTTTTT. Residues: CSVGTGTGELFF.

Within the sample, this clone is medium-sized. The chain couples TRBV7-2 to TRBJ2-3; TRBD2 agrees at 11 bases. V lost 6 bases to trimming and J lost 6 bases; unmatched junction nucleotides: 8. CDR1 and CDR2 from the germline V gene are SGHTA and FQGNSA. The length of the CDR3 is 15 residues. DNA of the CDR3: TGTGCCAGCAGTTATACTAGCGGGAGATGGGATACGCAGTATTTT. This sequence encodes CASSYTSGRWDTQYF. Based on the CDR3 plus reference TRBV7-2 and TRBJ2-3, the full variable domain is GAGVSQSPSNKVTEKGKDVELRCDPISGHTALYWYRQSLGQGLEFLIYFQGNSAPDKSGLPSDRFSAERTGGSVSTLTIQRTQQEDSAVYLCASSYTSGRWDTQYFGPGTRLTVL.

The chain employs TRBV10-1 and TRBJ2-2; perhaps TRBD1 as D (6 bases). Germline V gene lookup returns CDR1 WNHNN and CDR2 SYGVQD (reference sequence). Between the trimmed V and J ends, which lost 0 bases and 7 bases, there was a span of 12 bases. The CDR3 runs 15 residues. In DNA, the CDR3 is TGCGCCAGCAGTGAGTCCAGGGGTGGTATCGGGGAGCTGTTTTTT. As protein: CASSESRGGIGELFF.

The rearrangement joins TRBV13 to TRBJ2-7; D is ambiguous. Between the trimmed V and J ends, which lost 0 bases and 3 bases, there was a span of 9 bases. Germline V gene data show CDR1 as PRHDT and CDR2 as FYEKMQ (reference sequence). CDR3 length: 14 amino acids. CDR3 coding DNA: TGTGCCAGCAGCTTAGGGGAATCGAACTACGAGCAGTACTTC. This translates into CASSLGESNYEQYF.

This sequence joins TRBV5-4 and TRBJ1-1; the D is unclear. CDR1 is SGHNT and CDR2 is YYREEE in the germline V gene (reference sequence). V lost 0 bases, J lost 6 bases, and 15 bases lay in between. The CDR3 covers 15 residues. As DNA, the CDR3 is TGTGCCAGCAGCTTGGGGGTGGGAGGTGTGGCTGAAGCTTTCTTT. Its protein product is CASSLGVGGVAEAFF.

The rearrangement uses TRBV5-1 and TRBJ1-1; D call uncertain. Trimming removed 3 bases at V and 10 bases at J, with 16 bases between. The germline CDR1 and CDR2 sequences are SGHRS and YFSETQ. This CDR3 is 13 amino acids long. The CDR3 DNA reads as TGCGCCAGCAGCTATTATGACACCGAAAGAGCTTTCTTT. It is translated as CASSYYDTERAFF.

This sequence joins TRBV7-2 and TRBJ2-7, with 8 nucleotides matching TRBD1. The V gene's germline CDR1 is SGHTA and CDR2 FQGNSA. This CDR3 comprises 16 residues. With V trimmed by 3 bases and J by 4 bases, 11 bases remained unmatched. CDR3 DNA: TGTGCCAGCAGCTTGGCTGGGACAGGCGTTATGTACGAGCAGTACTTC. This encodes CASSLAGTGVMYEQYF.

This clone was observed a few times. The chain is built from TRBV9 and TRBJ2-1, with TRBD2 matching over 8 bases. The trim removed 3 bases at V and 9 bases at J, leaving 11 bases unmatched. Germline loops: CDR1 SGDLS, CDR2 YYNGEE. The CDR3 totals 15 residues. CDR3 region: CASSGTSGLPSEQFF. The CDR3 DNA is TGTGCCAGCAGCGGAACTAGCGGCCTCCCAAGTGAGCAGTTCTTC.

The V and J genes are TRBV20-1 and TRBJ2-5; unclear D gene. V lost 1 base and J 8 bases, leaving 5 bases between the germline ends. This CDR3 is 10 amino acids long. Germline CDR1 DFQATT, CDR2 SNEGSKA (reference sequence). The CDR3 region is CSARVHTQYF. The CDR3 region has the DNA TGCAGTGCTAGAGTGCACACCCAGTACTTC.

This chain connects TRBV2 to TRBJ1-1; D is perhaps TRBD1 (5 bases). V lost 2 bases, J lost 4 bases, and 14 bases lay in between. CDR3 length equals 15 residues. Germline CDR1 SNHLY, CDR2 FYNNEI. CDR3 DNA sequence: TGTGCCAGCAGTGAAAATCCCGCAGGGATCACTGAAGCTTTCTTT. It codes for CASSENPAGITEAFF. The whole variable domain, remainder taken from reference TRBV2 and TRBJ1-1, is EPEVTQTPSHQVTQMGQEVILRCVPISNHLYFYWYRQILGQKVEFLVSFYNNEISEKSEIFDDQFSVERPDGSNFTLKIRSTKLEDSAMYFCASSENPAGITEAFFGQGTRLTVV.

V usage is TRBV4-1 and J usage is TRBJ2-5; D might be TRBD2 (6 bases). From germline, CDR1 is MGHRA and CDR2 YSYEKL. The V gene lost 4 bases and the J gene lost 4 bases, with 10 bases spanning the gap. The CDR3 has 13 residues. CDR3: CASSRGLRETQYF. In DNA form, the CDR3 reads TGCGCCAGCAGCCGGGGACTTCGAGAGACCCAGTACTTC.

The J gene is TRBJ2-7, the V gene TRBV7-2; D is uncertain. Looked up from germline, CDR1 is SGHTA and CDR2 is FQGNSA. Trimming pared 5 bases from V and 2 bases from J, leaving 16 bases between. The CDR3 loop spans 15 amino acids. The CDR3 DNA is TGTGCCAGCAGCCGGTGGGCCGGAAAAGCCTACGAGCAGTACTTC. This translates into CASSRWAGKAYEQYF. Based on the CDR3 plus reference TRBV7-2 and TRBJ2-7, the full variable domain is GAGVSQSPSNKVTEKGKDVELRCDPISGHTALYWYRQSLGQGLEFLIYFQGNSAPDKSGLPSDRFSAERTGGSVSTLTIQRTQQEDSAVYLCASSRWAGKAYEQYFGPGTRLTVT.

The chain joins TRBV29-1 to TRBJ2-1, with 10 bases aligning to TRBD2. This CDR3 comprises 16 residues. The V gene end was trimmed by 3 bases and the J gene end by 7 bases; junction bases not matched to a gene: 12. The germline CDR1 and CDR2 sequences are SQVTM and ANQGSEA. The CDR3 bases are TGCAGCGTTGAGGGTGTGCTAGCGGGAGATGGTAATGAGCAGTTCTTC. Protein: CSVEGVLAGDGNEQFF.